Included here is one T cell receptor beta chain sequence, with context. Its cognate antigen has yet to be identified. No much larger clone exists at a distance of one base, and base qualities are not known. The library came from the immunoSEQ multiplex PCR assay. Sourced from immuneACCESS, this table was stored by TCRdb with only in-frame sequences that have V and J called. A share of the clones is absent; for the studies checked, an unresolved V gene accounts for under half, and the remainder has no known explanation. This sample holds 75,000 to 100,000 clones; about nine tenths were observed only once. About 1.7% of the sample comes from the top ten. The germline V gene sets CDR1 to SGHRS and CDR2 to YFSETQ. V is reduced by 6 bases and J by 6 bases, leaving a spacing of 10 bases between them. The CDR3 holds 11 amino acids from the cysteine to the phenylalanine. Just the 33-base CDR3 DNA is kept, in frame starting at base 1.

This entry comes from a study of T cell changes during pregnancy in multiple sclerosis (dated by TCRdb to about 2019). Context from the whole study: The study looked at changes in the T cell repertoire across pregnancy in women with multiple sclerosis.

The rearranged chain carries TRBV5-1 and TRBJ2-7; the D gene is not confidently resolved. Material: peripheral blood, obtained after pregnancy. This TCR came from a female donor in good health, enrolled as a control in a pregnancy study. The CDR3 protein sequence reads: CASKSNTEQYF. The DNA reads TGCGCCAGCAAAAGTAACACCGAGCAGTACTTC.